These 31 T cell receptor beta chains came from one sample sequenced in a study of blood T cell repertoires in COVID-19. The table came from immunoSEQ multiplex PCR; TCRdb's copy has only in-frame clones and leaves some out. The sample contains under 200,000 clones, around 87% of which appear only once. Sequencing input: peripheral blood. These receptors originate from a man between 60 and 70 years old with COVID-19, enrolled during active disease.

V is TRBV19 and J is TRBJ1-4, with TRBD1 matching over 7 bases. This CDR3 has 15 residues. V dropped 3 bases and J dropped 3; count of bases not matched to a gene: 4. Germline CDR1 reads LNHDA; CDR2 reads SQIVND (reference sequence). The CDR3 spells CASSIMGQSNEKLFF. The CDR3 region has the DNA TGTGCCAGTAGTATTATGGGACAGTCTAATGAAAAACTGTTTTTT.

V usage is TRBV7-2 and J usage is TRBJ2-7, with D maybe TRBD2 (5 bases). V was trimmed by 6 bases and J by 0 bases, leaving 12 bases between them. This CDR3 region has 14 residues. Looked up from germline, CDR1 is SGHTA and CDR2 is FQGNSA. The DNA for the CDR3 is TGTGCCAGCAGAGATACTAGTGTCTCCTACGAGCAGTACTTC. It encodes CASRDTSVSYEQYF.

This clone has a single count. The genes are TRBV9 and TRBJ1-6, with TRBD1 matching over 9 bases. The CDR3 spans 16 residues. V lost 3 bases, J lost 5 bases, and 6 bases stayed unmatched. Germline CDR1 and CDR2: SGDLS and YYNGEE. The CDR3 protein is CASSGTGGGNNSPLHF. The CDR3 DNA reads TGTGCCAGCAGCGGAACAGGGGGCGGAAATAATTCACCCCTCCACTTT.

The chain joins TRBV20-1 to TRBJ2-1, with 9 bases that match TRBD2. CDR1 and CDR2 (germline): DFQATT, SNEGSKA (reference sequence). The CDR3 contains 20 residues. J gave up 4 bases and V 3 bases, and 22 bases lay outside the gene matches. CDR3 sequence (DNA): TGCAGTGCTAGTTTTGGTGCGCGGGGGGGCAGTACCTCAAAATACAATGAGCAGTTCTTC. It specifies CSASFGARGGSTSKYNEQFF.

This clone has a handful of counts. The chain is built from TRBV2 and TRBJ1-2; the D gene is possibly TRBD1 (5 bases). The ends were cut back, 8 bases at V and 4 bases at J, with 17 bases in the middle. Germline V gives CDR1 SNHLY, CDR2 FYNNEI. The length of the CDR3 is 14 residues. This CDR3 reads CASLPQATGYGYTF. CDR3 sequence (DNA): TGTGCCAGCTTGCCACAGGCTACCGGCTATGGCTACACCTTC.

The chain employs TRBV3-1 (or the pseudogene TRBV3-2) and TRBJ1-2; D not resolved. Germline V gene data show CDR1 as LGHDT and CDR2 as YNNKEL (reference sequence). The ends were cut back, 1 base at V and 4 bases at J, with 22 bases in the middle. The CDR3 is 18 amino acids. The CDR3 protein is CASSQAPPAGSGVYGYTF. The CDR3 DNA reads TGTGCCAGCAGCCAAGCTCCCCCGGCTGGGTCCGGGGTCTATGGCTACACCTTC.

V gene TRBV10-2 combines with J gene TRBJ1-6, with no clear D. Germline V gene sequence: CDR1 WSHSY, CDR2 SAAADI. The CDR3 is 15 residues long. Trimming stripped 2 bases from V and 2 bases from J, with 7 bases between. CDR3 coding DNA: TGCGCCAGCAGTGAGACGGGGACCTATAATTCACCCCTCCACTTT. Translation: CASSETGTYNSPLHF.

The CDR3 DNA reads TGTGCCAGCAGTGAGCCGGGGCAGGGGGCGGGGTATGGCTACACCTTC. Its protein product is CASSEPGQGAGYGYTF. The V gene is TRBV6-1, the J gene TRBJ1-2; 8 nucleotides line up with TRBD1. Germline-derived CDR1 and CDR2 are MNHNS and SASEGT. CDR3 size: 16 residues. J gave up 5 bases and V 3 bases, and 11 bases lay outside the gene matches.

The chain links TRBV28 to TRBJ2-3, with D maybe TRBD2 (7 bases). The length of the CDR3 is 12 residues. Germline CDR1 is MDHEN and CDR2 is SYDVKM. Between the trimmed V and J ends, which lost 10 bases and 5 bases, there was a span of 13 bases. Written as DNA, the CDR3 is TGTGCCATTCGGGGGGCGGGAGATACGCAGTATTTT. It is translated as CAIRGAGDTQYF.

The rearrangement joins TRBV9 to TRBJ2-7; 10 nucleotides match TRBD1. This CDR3 comprises 15 residues. Germline-derived CDR1 and CDR2 are SGDLS and YYNGEE. J was trimmed by 6 bases and V by 0 bases; bases with no gene match: 6. For the CDR3, the DNA is TGTGCCAGCAGCGTAGAAGGGACAGGGGCTGGCGAGCAGTACTTC. As protein: CASSVEGTGAGEQYF.

The genes are TRBV7-9 and TRBJ1-3; D is ambiguous. V lost 0 bases, J lost 0 bases, and 9 bases lay in between. The CDR3 totals 16 residues. The V gene's germline CDR1 is SEHNR and CDR2 FQNEAQ (reference sequence). CDR3 DNA sequence: TGTGCCAGCAGCTTAGCTTCAGGCCTCTCTGGAAACACCATATATTTT. Translation gives CASSLASGLSGNTIYF.

This clone was recorded only once. The V and J genes are TRBV5-1 and TRBJ2-7, with D maybe TRBD1 (6 bases). Germline CDR1 is SGHRS and CDR2 is YFSETQ. The CDR3 totals 15 residues. V lost 3 bases and J lost 7, with 20 bases in between. The CDR3 DNA reads TGCGCCAGCAGCTCCTCCCTGGGCAGGGGAGCGGAGCAGTACTTC. This translates into CASSSSLGRGAEQYF.

V is TRBV19 and J is TRBJ1-5; tentative D call: TRBD1 (5 bases). Trimming shortened V by 5 bases and J by 0 bases, and 17 bases separated the two germline ends. Germline V gene sequence: CDR1 LNHDA, CDR2 SQIVND (reference sequence). This CDR3 spans 17 amino acids. The CDR3 nucleotides are TGTGCCAGTAGTCTTGGACACCCGGGACTTAGCAATCAGCCCCAGCATTTT. As protein: CASSLGHPGLSNQPQHF.

The J gene is TRBJ2-7, the V gene TRBV5-1; 12 bases map to TRBD1. The CDR3 spans 15 residues. The V segment lost 0 bases and the J segment 6 bases; nucleotides outside the gene matches: 4. Germline V lookup: CDR1 SGHRS, CDR2 YFSETQ. This chain's CDR3 is CASSLGGTGGFEQYF. CDR3 nucleotides: TGCGCCAGCAGCTTGGGCGGGACAGGGGGCTTCGAGCAGTACTTC.

This chain links TRBV5-4 with TRBJ2-2; 7 positions agree with TRBD2. This CDR3 contains 17 residues. Germline V gives CDR1 SGHNT, CDR2 YYREEE (reference sequence). V lost 4 bases and J lost 7; bases outside the gene matches: 16. The CDR3 loop reads CASSTRAGGGYVGELFF. CDR3 nucleotides: TGTGCCAGCAGCACGAGAGCGGGCGGGGGTTATGTCGGGGAGCTGTTTTTT.

The chain uses TRBV7-9 and TRBJ2-1, with 9 bases aligning to TRBD2. This CDR3 has 19 amino acids. Germline lookup yields CDR1 SEHNR and CDR2 FQNEAQ (reference sequence). Trimming at V came to 4 bases and at J to 4 bases, leaving 17 bases not matched to a gene. The CDR3, as DNA: TGTGCCAGCAGCTCGACAATTCAAACCAGGACTAGCGCTTACAATGAGCAGTTCTTC. Translated: CASSSTIQTRTSAYNEQFF. The full variable domain, with the rest looked up from reference TRBV7-9 and TRBJ2-1, is DTGVSQNPRHKITKRGQNVTFRCDPISEHNRLYWYRQTLGQGPEFLTYFQNEAQLEKSRLLSDRFSAERPKGSFSTLEIQRTEQGDSAMYLCASSSTIQTRTSAYNEQFFGPGTRLTVL.

On this clone: The sample holds other DNA sequences that translate to the same CDR3. The chain has TRBV12-3 or TRBV12-4 and TRBJ1-1; D might be TRBD1 (6 bases). V dropped 8 bases and J dropped 0 bases, with 10 bases sitting between them. This CDR3 has 13 amino acids. CDR3 residues: CASRGQMNTEAFF. The DNA for the CDR3 is TGTGCCAGCCGGGGACAAATGAACACTGAAGCTTTCTTT.

Only one count was recorded for this clone. The J gene is TRBJ1-1, the V gene TRBV11-2; D uncertain. The germline V gene encodes CDR1 SGHAT and CDR2 FQNNGV. V lost 4 bases and J lost 3, with 9 bases in between. The CDR3 runs to 13 residues. The DNA for the CDR3 is TGTGCCAGCAGCTCTGGGAGTCACACTGAAGCTTTCTTT. Translation: CASSSGSHTEAFF. Full variable domain (rest looked up from reference TRBV11-2 and TRBJ1-1): EAGVAQSPRYKIIEKRQSVAFWCNPISGHATLYWYQQILGQGPKLLIQFQNNGVVDDSQLPKDRFSAERLKGVDSTLKIQPAKLEDSAVYLCASSSGSHTEAFFGQGTRLTVV.

The genes are TRBV7-9 and TRBJ1-6, with TRBD1 as a possible D gene (5 bases). V was trimmed by 1 base and J by 6 bases, leaving 10 bases between them. CDR1 is SEHNR, CDR2 FQNEAQ, per germline (reference sequence). The length of the CDR3 is 15 residues. The CDR3 bases are TGTGCCAGCAGCTTAGGTTTAGGGGCTAATTCACCCCTCCACTTT. This encodes CASSLGLGANSPLHF.

The rearrangement links TRBV29-1 to TRBJ1-3, with D perhaps matching TRBD1 (5 bases). The CDR3 extends over 13 amino acids. From germline, CDR1 is SQVTM and CDR2 ANQGSEA. V shed 4 bases and J shed 0 bases, with 7 bases lying between them. In DNA, the CDR3 is TGCAGCGTTGGACAGTCCTCTGGAAACACCATATATTTT. It encodes CSVGQSSGNTIYF.

J is TRBJ2-3 and V is TRBV7-6; 7 bases match TRBD2. V shed 1 base and J 3 bases; nucleotides not matched to a gene: 10. Looked up from germline, CDR1 is SGHVS and CDR2 is FNYEAQ. The CDR3 is 17 residues long. CDR3 nucleotides: TGTGCCAGCAGCTTAGGTTGGGGGGGGGTCTTAACAGATACGCAGTATTTT. Encoded protein: CASSLGWGGVLTDTQYF.

The CDR3 region has the DNA TGTGCCTGGAGCGAAGGGGGGGGTGGAAACACCATATATTTT. It encodes CAWSEGGGGNTIYF. This chain connects TRBV30 to TRBJ1-3, with D possibly matching TRBD1 (6 bases). V lost 3 bases, J lost 3 bases, and 12 bases lay in between. Germline V lookup: CDR1 GTSNPN, CDR2 SVGIG (reference sequence). The CDR3 runs to 14 residues.

The chain employs TRBV10-3 and TRBJ1-5; tentative D call: TRBD1 (6 bases). Germline values: CDR1 ENHRY, CDR2 SYGVKD. The CDR3 spans 13 residues. The V end was cut by 7 bases, the J end by 5 bases, with 12 bases between. CDR3 in DNA: TGTGCCATCACGGGGGGCCAGGATCAGCCCCAGCATTTT. Translation: CAITGGQDQPQHF.

The gene calls are TRBV12-3 or TRBV12-4 and TRBJ2-1; maybe TRBD1 (5 bases). The V gene lost 4 bases and the J gene lost 14 bases, with 12 bases spanning the gap. This CDR3 has 11 residues. The CDR3: CASSSGKGEFF. Written as DNA, the CDR3 is TGTGCCAGCAGTTCTGGAAAAGGGGAGTTCTTC.

The V call is TRBV5-1, the J call TRBJ2-3; TRBD2 matches 7 bases. The germline CDR1 and CDR2 sequences are SGHRS and YFSETQ. V dropped 4 bases and J dropped 1; count of bases not matched to a gene: 9. This CDR3 is built from 16 residues. In nucleotides, the CDR3 is TGCGCCAGCAGCCCGGGGGACGCGGGGGGCACAGATACGCAGTATTTT. This sequence encodes CASSPGDAGGTDTQYF.

This clone was picked up a small number of times. V gene TRBV19 combines with J gene TRBJ2-3; D is perhaps TRBD1 (6 bases). The CDR3 runs to 17 residues. CDR1 and CDR2 from the germline V gene are LNHDA and SQIVND (reference sequence). V lost 4 bases, J lost 7 bases, and 24 bases lay in between. Here the CDR3 reads CASSTGQLALSANTQYF. In DNA form, the CDR3 reads TGTGCCAGTAGTACCGGACAGCTCGCACTCTCAGCCAATACGCAGTATTTT.

The chain's CDR3 is CASSLAGDRGSGNTIYF. The DNA of the CDR3 is TGCGCCAGCAGCTTGGCGGGTGACAGGGGCTCTGGAAACACCATATATTTT. V and J are TRBV5-1 and TRBJ1-3; 8 nucleotides line up with TRBD1. The V and J ends lost 0 bases and 0 bases, in that order; junction bases with no gene match: 5. Germline assignment: CDR1 SGHRS and CDR2 YFSETQ. The CDR3 is 17 residues long.

This chain uses TRBV4-1 with TRBJ2-6, with D possibly being TRBD2 (6 bases). CDR3 length: 18 residues. Between the trimmed V and J ends, which lost 0 bases and 0 bases, there was a span of 12 bases. Germline values: CDR1 MGHRA, CDR2 YSYEKL. CDR3: CASSQEWGRISGANVLTF. As DNA, the CDR3 is TGCGCCAGCAGCCAAGAATGGGGGAGGATCTCTGGGGCCAACGTCCTGACTTTC.

The chain has TRBV5-1 and TRBJ2-3, with unresolved D. This CDR3 contains 16 residues. The germline V gene encodes CDR1 SGHRS and CDR2 YFSETQ. The V end lost 0 bases, the J end lost 2 bases, and 13 bases lay between the germline ends. CDR3 amino acids: CASSLDRRSATDTQYF. The CDR3 bases are TGCGCCAGCAGCTTGGATAGGCGGTCAGCCACAGATACGCAGTATTTT.

The table lists this clone with a count of one. The chain is built from TRBV6-2 or TRBV6-3 and TRBJ2-7; possibly TRBD2 for D (6 bases). V lost 3 bases and J lost 3, with 12 bases in between. The CDR3 is made up of 14 amino acids. Germline V gene lookup returns CDR1 MNHEY and CDR2 SVGEGT. The CDR3 loop is CASSYGGVLYEQYF. CDR3 sequence (DNA): TGTGCCAGCAGTTATGGCGGGGTCCTCTACGAGCAGTACTTC.

The V call is TRBV2, the J call TRBJ2-6; no definite D call. V lost 3 bases and J 0 bases, leaving 6 bases between the germline ends. Germline CDR1 is SNHLY and CDR2 is FYNNEI. The CDR3 is made up of 15 amino acids. CDR3 residues: CASSDEFSGANVLTF. CDR3 DNA: TGTGCCAGCAGTGATGAGTTCTCTGGGGCCAACGTCCTGACTTTC.